This passage covers 30 T cell receptor beta chains from one sample sequenced in a study of radiotherapy plus CTLA-4 blockade in lung cancer. The repertoire was sequenced with immunoSEQ multiplex PCR; TCRdb's copy has only in-frame clones and lacks some. The table records around 72,000 clones, roughly three quarters of them present only once. The source material was peripheral blood, sampled from a patient treated with radiotherapy plus ipilimumab. The origin of the receptors is a human donor with non-small cell lung cancer who had a complete response to radiotherapy plus ipilimumab.

The gene calls are TRBV18 and TRBJ1-5; D is unresolved. Trimming shortened V by 3 bases and J by 7 bases, and 19 bases separated the two germline ends. The CDR3 runs 16 residues. Germline-derived CDR1 and CDR2 are KGHSH and LQKENI. The CDR3, as DNA: TGTGCCAGCTCACCTAGTCGCCTTGCGGGCGGGCAGCCCCAGCATTTT. It codes for CASSPSRLAGGQPQHF.

The chain links TRBV14 to TRBJ2-7; a weak D match, TRBD1 (6 bases). V was pared by 4 bases and J by 3 bases, with 10 bases between. Germline loops: CDR1 SGHDN, CDR2 FVKESK. This CDR3 comprises 13 residues. The CDR3 nucleotides are TGTGCCAGCAGCCCAAGGACAGTCTACGAGCAGTACTTC. Translated: CASSPRTVYEQYF.

About this clone: Distinct nucleotide sequences in the sample also encode this CDR3. The CDR3 DNA is TGCAGTGCCGGACCGAAAGAGACCCAGTACTTC. Its translation: CSAGPKETQYF. V gene TRBV20-1 combines with J gene TRBJ2-5, with unresolved D. V was pared by 6 bases and J by 3 bases, with 8 bases between. Germline-derived CDR1 and CDR2 are DFQATT and SNEGSKA (reference sequence). This CDR3 is 11 amino acids long.

The V gene is TRBV10-3, the J gene TRBJ2-5, with D hard to call. V dropped 3 bases and J dropped 5 bases, with 10 bases sitting between them. The CDR3 extends over 13 amino acids. CDR1 is ENHRY and CDR2 is SYGVKD in the germline V gene. The CDR3 protein is CAISEVEGETQYF. For the CDR3, the DNA is TGTGCCATCAGTGAAGTCGAAGGGGAGACCCAGTACTTC.

V and J are TRBV19 and TRBJ2-1; tentative D call: TRBD1 (6 bases). Germline CDR1 reads LNHDA; CDR2 reads SQIVND (reference sequence). The CDR3 extends over 14 amino acids. The V gene lost 5 bases and the J gene lost 4 bases, with 12 bases spanning the gap. The CDR3, as DNA: TGTGCCAGTAGTGGCAGGGGCTTGTACAATGAGCAGTTCTTC. Translated, it gives CASSGRGLYNEQFF. The whole variable domain, remainder taken from reference TRBV19 and TRBJ2-1, is DGGITQSPKYLFRKEGQNVTLSCEQNLNHDAMYWYRQDPGQGLRLIYYSQIVNDFQKGDIAEGYSVSREKKESFPLTVTSAQKNPTAFYLCASSGRGLYNEQFFGPGTRLTVL.

J is TRBJ1-3 and V is TRBV4-1; possible D gene TRBD1, 5 bases. The germline V gene has CDR1 MGHRA and CDR2 YSYEKL. Trimming shortened V by 4 bases and J by 4 bases, and 17 bases separated the two germline ends. The CDR3 totals 16 residues. The CDR3 bases are TGCGCCAGCAGCCTCCCTTCGACGAGGGACGGAAACACCATATATTTT. Protein: CASSLPSTRDGNTIYF.

The chain joins TRBV29-1 to TRBJ2-7; TRBD1 matches 8 bases. With V trimmed by 0 bases and J by 2 bases, 9 bases remained unmatched. From germline, CDR1 is SQVTM and CDR2 ANQGSEA. The CDR3 is 16 residues long. CDR3 region: CSVEDAGTGTTYEQYF. Written as DNA, the CDR3 is TGCAGCGTTGAAGATGCCGGGACAGGAACCACCTACGAGCAGTACTTC.

This chain connects TRBV27 to TRBJ2-1; 7 bases fit TRBD2. Per germline, CDR1 MNHEY and CDR2 SMNVEV (reference sequence). The CDR3 length is 16 residues. The V and J ends lost 6 bases and 0 bases, in that order; junction bases with no gene match: 8. CDR3 DNA sequence: TGTGCCAGCAGAAGGGAGGGGACGGGCTCCTACAATGAGCAGTTCTTC. It codes for CASRREGTGSYNEQFF.

This clone was recorded only once. This chain joins TRBV7-9 and TRBJ1-2, with TRBD1 matching over 8 bases. CDR1 and CDR2 (germline): SEHNR, FQNEAQ (reference sequence). This CDR3 contains 13 residues. Unmatched junction bases numbered 2, after V lost 4 bases and J lost 4 bases. The DNA for the CDR3 is TGTGCCAGCAGCTCGGACAGGGCCTATGGCTACACCTTC. Its translation: CASSSDRAYGYTF. The whole variable domain, remainder taken from reference TRBV7-9 and TRBJ1-2, is DTGVSQNPRHKITKRGQNVTFRCDPISEHNRLYWYRQTLGQGPEFLTYFQNEAQLEKSRLLSDRFSAERPKGSFSTLEIQRTEQGDSAMYLCASSSDRAYGYTFGSGTRLTVV.

CDR3 region: CASSLDPSLGAFF. The DNA for the CDR3 is TGTGCCAGCAGCTTAGATCCGTCTCTCGGAGCTTTCTTT. The V gene is TRBV11-3, the J gene TRBJ1-1; the D is unclear. Trimming pared 0 bases from V and 10 bases from J, leaving 12 bases between. CDR1 is SGHNT and CDR2 is YENEEA in the germline V gene. The CDR3 has 13 amino acids.

The gene calls are TRBV5-1 and TRBJ1-1; 9 bases are shared with TRBD1. The CDR3 covers 18 residues. Germline loops: CDR1 SGHRS, CDR2 YFSETQ. The V and J ends lost 1 base and 7 bases, in that order; junction bases with no gene match: 17. Written as DNA, the CDR3 is TGCGCCAGCAGCTTGACTAACAGGGGGCGTTCGGTTTTTGGTGAAGCTTTCTTT. This gives the protein CASSLTNRGRSVFGEAFF.

V is TRBV19 and J is TRBJ1-3; no definite D call. CDR1 LNHDA and CDR2 SQIVND come from the germline V gene (reference sequence). The CDR3 totals 16 residues. Trimming shortened V by 10 bases and J by 4 bases, and 23 bases separated the two germline ends. CDR3 amino acids: CATQRRLYGLGNTIYF. The CDR3 DNA reads TGTGCCACTCAGCGCCGCCTTTATGGGTTGGGAAACACCATATATTTT.

The chain carries TRBV5-1 and TRBJ1-5; 7 bases line up with TRBD1. Germline trimming cut 0 bases from V and 4 bases from J; bases unmatched to any gene: 4. The germline CDR1 and CDR2 sequences are SGHRS and YFSETQ. The CDR3 length is 15 residues. The CDR3 loop reads CASSLEAGGNQPQHF. For the CDR3, the DNA is TGCGCCAGCAGCTTGGAAGCAGGGGGAAATCAGCCCCAGCATTTT.

The rearrangement links TRBV30 to TRBJ2-3; 7 positions match TRBD2. With 3 bases clipped from V and 2 bases from J, the junction kept 5 bases outside the gene matches. This CDR3 region has 14 residues. CDR1 GTSNPN and CDR2 SVGIG come from the germline V gene (reference sequence). In nucleotides, the CDR3 is TGTGCCTGGAGGGGGGGGACGGCCACAGATACGCAGTATTTT. This sequence encodes CAWRGGTATDTQYF.

The V gene is TRBV15, the J gene TRBJ1-2; D not certain. Germline loops: CDR1 LNHNV, CDR2 YYDKDF (reference sequence). The CDR3 runs 13 residues. Trimming left V 3 bases short and J 0 bases short, with 5 bases between. CDR3 region: CATSRDPNYGYTF. In nucleotides, the CDR3 is TGTGCCACCAGCAGGGACCCTAACTATGGCTACACCTTC.

The chain uses TRBV5-5 and TRBJ1-5; weak D call: TRBD1 (6 bases). Germline V gene lookup returns CDR1 SGHKS and CDR2 YYEKEE (reference sequence). V shed 0 bases and J shed 1 base, with 11 bases lying between them. The CDR3 loop spans 16 amino acids. CDR3 protein: CASSLEGGWSNQPQHF. DNA for the CDR3: TGTGCCAGCAGCTTGGAAGGGGGATGGAGCAATCAGCCCCAGCATTTT. Together with reference TRBV5-5 and TRBJ1-5, the CDR3 gives the full variable domain: DAGVTQSPTHLIKTRGQQVTLRCSPISGHKSVSWYQQVLGQGPQFIFQYYEKEERGRGNFPDRFSARQFPNYSSELNVNALLLGDSALYLCASSLEGGWSNQPQHFGDGTRLSIL.

This chain joins TRBV6-5 and TRBJ2-3, with D unclear. Germline CDR1 and CDR2: MNHEY and SVGAGI. The CDR3 covers 13 residues. The V end was cut by 2 bases, the J end by 3 bases, with 6 bases between. In nucleotides, the CDR3 is TGTGCCAGCAGTTACGATTTTACAGATACGCAGTATTTT. Encoded protein: CASSYDFTDTQYF.

This clone was seen a single time. The chain couples TRBV30 to TRBJ2-1; weak D call: TRBD1 (8 bases). Deletions cut 1 base from V and 8 bases from J, with 21 bases between. CDR1 is GTSNPN, CDR2 SVGIG, per germline (reference sequence). The CDR3 consists of 16 residues. CDR3 in DNA: TGTGCCTGGAGTGGAACTGACCAGGGGGCGGGGGATGAGCAGTTCTTC. As protein: CAWSGTDQGAGDEQFF. Full variable domain (missing parts from reference TRBV30 and TRBJ2-1): SQTIHQWPATLVQPVGSPLSLECTVEGTSNPNLYWYRQAAGRGLQLLFYSVGIGQISSEVPQNLSASRPQDRQFILSSKKLLLSDSGFYLCAWSGTDQGAGDEQFFGPGTRLTVL.

Concerning this clone: The junction does not match germline at one end; this may be a read error. The chain combines TRBV5-1 with TRBJ2-5; 8 nucleotides align to TRBD2. The CDR3 consists of 13 residues. CDR1 and CDR2 (germline): SGHRS, YFSETQ. The CDR3: CASSLAGLEAQYF. CDR3 DNA: TGCGCCAGCAGCTTGGCGGGACTAGAGGCCCAGTACTTC.

This chain connects TRBV7-8 to TRBJ1-5, with no clear D. Germline V gene sequence: CDR1 SGHVS, CDR2 FQNEAQ. Trimming pared 1 base from V and 1 base from J, leaving 8 bases between. This CDR3 has 15 residues. CDR3 loop: CASSLEVGSNQPQHF. The CDR3 nucleotides read TGTGCCAGCAGCTTAGAGGTCGGCAGCAATCAGCCCCAGCATTTT.

This rearrangement joins TRBV2 to TRBJ2-1; D possibly corresponds to TRBD1 (6 bases). The CDR3 has 15 residues. Germline CDR1 is SNHLY and CDR2 is FYNNEI. V was clipped by 9 bases and J by 1 base, with 16 bases between them. CDR3 loop: CASSTQGQSYNEQFF. The DNA of the CDR3 is TGTGCCAGTTCAACACAGGGCCAATCCTACAATGAGCAGTTCTTC. The whole variable domain, filled in from reference TRBV2 and TRBJ2-1, reads EPEVTQTPSHQVTQMGQEVILRCVPISNHLYFYWYRQILGQKVEFLVSFYNNEISEKSEIFDDQFSVERPDGSNFTLKIRSTKLEDSAMYFCASSTQGQSYNEQFFGPGTRLTVL.

This chain joins TRBV13 and TRBJ2-3, with 9 bases fitting TRBD2. Germline values: CDR1 PRHDT, CDR2 FYEKMQ (reference sequence). The CDR3 is made up of 16 amino acids. With V trimmed by 2 bases and J by 0 bases, 3 bases remained unmatched. The CDR3 reads CASSLWRGGSTDTQYF. The DNA for the CDR3 is TGTGCCAGCAGCTTATGGCGGGGGGGCAGCACAGATACGCAGTATTTT.

This chain uses TRBV27 with TRBJ2-7; the D gene is possibly TRBD2 (6 bases). V lost 6 bases and J lost 0, with 15 bases in between. There are 15 residues in the CDR3. Germline V gene data show CDR1 as MNHEY and CDR2 as SMNVEV (reference sequence). For the CDR3, the DNA is TGTGCCAGCAGCTGGGACTCATTAAGCTCCTACGAGCAGTACTTC. This encodes CASSWDSLSSYEQYF.

This clone was counted a single time. The chain couples TRBV4-3 to TRBJ2-1; D is ambiguous. This CDR3 contains 15 residues. V lost 6 bases to trimming and J lost 0 bases, with 12 bases between them. The germline V gene has CDR1 LGHNA and CDR2 YSLEER. This chain's CDR3 is CASRSDGSSYNEQFF. The DNA for the CDR3 is TGCGCCAGCAGATCGGACGGTAGCTCCTACAATGAGCAGTTCTTC.

V gene TRBV9 combines with J gene TRBJ1-1; D call uncertain. Trimming left V 4 bases short and J 2 bases short, with 6 bases between. CDR1 is SGDLS, CDR2 YYNGEE, per germline. CDR3 length: 12 residues. The DNA for the CDR3 is TGTGCCAGCAGCAGGGTAAACACTGAAGCTTTCTTT. This translates into CASSRVNTEAFF.

The rearrangement joins TRBV9 to TRBJ2-2, with 8 bases fitting TRBD2. V was pared by 0 bases and J by 1 base, with 8 bases of the junction left unmatched. Germline V CDR1 and CDR2: SGDLS, YYNGEE. The CDR3 extends over 18 amino acids. CDR3 sequence reads: CASSVGGSGAQNTGELFF. In DNA form, the CDR3 reads TGTGCCAGCAGCGTAGGGGGTAGCGGGGCACAGAACACCGGGGAGCTGTTTTTT.

Points on this clone: The same CDR3 can be traced to other DNA sequences in this sample. This rearrangement joins TRBV27 to TRBJ2-3; D is possibly TRBD2 (6 bases). Germline-derived CDR1 and CDR2 are MNHEY and SMNVEV (reference sequence). Between the trimmed V and J ends, which lost 2 bases and 4 bases, there was a span of 13 bases. The CDR3 covers 15 residues. CDR3 sequence (DNA): TGTGCCAGCAGTTTACGGGGAGGAGGGCCAGATACGCAGTATTTT. This gives the protein CASSLRGGGPDTQYF.

The chain links TRBV19 to TRBJ2-3; TRBD2 matches at 14 bases. Germline CDR1 and CDR2: LNHDA and SQIVND (reference sequence). This CDR3 is 16 amino acids long. Trimming took 2 bases from V and 6 from J; bases not matched to a gene: 4. The CDR3 sequence is CASSISGLAGADTQYF. CDR3 DNA: TGTGCCAGTAGTATATCGGGACTAGCGGGAGCGGATACGCAGTATTTT.

This clone was seen a single time. V and J are TRBV29-1 and TRBJ2-3, with D uncertain. V lost 2 bases to trimming and J lost 0 bases, with 6 bases between them. There are 13 residues in the CDR3. Germline V gives CDR1 SQVTM, CDR2 ANQGSEA. The CDR3 here is CSVEPASTDTQYF. CDR3 DNA sequence: TGCAGCGTTGAACCAGCTAGCACAGATACGCAGTATTTT.

V usage is TRBV7-9 and J usage is TRBJ2-7, with 9 bases matching TRBD1. Germline trimming cut 3 bases from V and 5 bases from J; bases unmatched to any gene: 8. Germline assignment: CDR1 SEHNR and CDR2 FQNEAQ (reference sequence). This CDR3 comprises 15 residues. CDR3 sequence (DNA): TGTGCCAGCAGCTTCTCGGACAGGGGACTGGACGAGCAGTACTTC. Translating it yields CASSFSDRGLDEQYF. Full variable domain (remainder filled in from reference TRBV7-9 and TRBJ2-7): DTGVSQNPRHKITKRGQNVTFRCDPISEHNRLYWYRQTLGQGPEFLTYFQNEAQLEKSRLLSDRFSAERPKGSFSTLEIQRTEQGDSAMYLCASSFSDRGLDEQYFGPGTRLTVT.